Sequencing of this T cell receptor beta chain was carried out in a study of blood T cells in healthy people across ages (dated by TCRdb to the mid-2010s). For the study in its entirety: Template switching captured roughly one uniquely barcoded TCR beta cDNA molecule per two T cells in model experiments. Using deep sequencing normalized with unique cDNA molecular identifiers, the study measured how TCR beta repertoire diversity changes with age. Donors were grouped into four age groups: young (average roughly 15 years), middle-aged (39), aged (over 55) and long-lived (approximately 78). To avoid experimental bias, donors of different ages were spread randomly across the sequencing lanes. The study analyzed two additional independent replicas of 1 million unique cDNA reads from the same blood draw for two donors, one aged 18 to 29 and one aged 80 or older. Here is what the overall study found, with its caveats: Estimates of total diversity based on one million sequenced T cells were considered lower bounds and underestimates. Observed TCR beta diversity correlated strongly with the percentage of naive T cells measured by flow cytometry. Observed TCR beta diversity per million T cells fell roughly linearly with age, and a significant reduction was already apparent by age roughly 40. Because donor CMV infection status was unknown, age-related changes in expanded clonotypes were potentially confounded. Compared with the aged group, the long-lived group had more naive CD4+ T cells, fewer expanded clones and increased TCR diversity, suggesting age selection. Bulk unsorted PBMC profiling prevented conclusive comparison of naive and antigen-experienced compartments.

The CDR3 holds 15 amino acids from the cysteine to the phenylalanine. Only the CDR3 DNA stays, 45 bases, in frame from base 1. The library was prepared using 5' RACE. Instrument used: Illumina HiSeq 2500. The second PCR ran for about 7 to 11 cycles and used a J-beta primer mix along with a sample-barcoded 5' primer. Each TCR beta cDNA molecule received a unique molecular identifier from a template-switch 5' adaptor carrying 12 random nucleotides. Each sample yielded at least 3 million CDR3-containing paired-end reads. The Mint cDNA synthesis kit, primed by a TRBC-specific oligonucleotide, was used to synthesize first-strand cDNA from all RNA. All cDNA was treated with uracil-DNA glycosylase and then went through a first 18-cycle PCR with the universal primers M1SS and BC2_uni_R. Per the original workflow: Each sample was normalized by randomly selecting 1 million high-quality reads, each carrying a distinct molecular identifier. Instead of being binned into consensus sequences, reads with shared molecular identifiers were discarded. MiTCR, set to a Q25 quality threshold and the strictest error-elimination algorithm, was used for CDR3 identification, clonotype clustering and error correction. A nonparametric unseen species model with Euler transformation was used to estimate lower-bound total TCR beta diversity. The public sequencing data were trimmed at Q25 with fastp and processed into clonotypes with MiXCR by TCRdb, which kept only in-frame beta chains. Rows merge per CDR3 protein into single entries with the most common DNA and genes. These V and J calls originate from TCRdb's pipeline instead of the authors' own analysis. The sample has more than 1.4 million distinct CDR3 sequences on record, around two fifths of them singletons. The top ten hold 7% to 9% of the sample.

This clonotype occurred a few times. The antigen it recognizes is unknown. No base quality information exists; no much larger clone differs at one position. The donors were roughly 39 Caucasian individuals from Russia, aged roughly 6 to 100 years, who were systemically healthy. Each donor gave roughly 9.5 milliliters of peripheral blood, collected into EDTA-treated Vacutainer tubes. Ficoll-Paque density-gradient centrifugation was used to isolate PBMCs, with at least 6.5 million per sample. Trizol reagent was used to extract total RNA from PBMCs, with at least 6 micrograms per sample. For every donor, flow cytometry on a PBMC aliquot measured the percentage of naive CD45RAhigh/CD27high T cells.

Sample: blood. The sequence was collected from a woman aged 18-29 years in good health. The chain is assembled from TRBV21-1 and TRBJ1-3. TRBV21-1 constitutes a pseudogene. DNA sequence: TGTGCCAGCAGCAATCTAACAGCTTCTGGAAACACCATATATTTT. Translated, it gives CASSNLTASGNTIYF.